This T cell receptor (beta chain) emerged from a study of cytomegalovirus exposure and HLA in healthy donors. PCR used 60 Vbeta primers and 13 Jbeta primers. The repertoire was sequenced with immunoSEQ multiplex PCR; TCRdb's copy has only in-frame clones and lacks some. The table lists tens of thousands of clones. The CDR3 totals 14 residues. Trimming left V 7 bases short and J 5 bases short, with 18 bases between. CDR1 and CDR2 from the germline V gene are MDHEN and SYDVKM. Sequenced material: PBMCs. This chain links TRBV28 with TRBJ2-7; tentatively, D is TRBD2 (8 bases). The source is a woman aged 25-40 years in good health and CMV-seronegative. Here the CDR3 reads CASTREGAVNEQYF. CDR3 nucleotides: TGTGCCAGCACCCGGGAGGGGGCGGTCAACGAGCAGTACTTC.